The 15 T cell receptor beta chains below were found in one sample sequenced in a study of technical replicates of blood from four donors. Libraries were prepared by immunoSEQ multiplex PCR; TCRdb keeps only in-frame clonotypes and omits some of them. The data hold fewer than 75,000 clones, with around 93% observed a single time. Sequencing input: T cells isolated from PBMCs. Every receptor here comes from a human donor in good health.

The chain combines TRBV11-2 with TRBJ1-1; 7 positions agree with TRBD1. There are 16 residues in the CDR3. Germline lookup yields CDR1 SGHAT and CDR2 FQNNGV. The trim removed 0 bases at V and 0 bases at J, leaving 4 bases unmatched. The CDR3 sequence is CASSLDTGVVNTEAFF. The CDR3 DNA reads TGTGCCAGCAGCTTAGATACAGGGGTAGTGAACACTGAAGCTTTCTTT. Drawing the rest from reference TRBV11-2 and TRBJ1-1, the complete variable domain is EAGVAQSPRYKIIEKRQSVAFWCNPISGHATLYWYQQILGQGPKLLIQFQNNGVVDDSQLPKDRFSAERLKGVDSTLKIQPAKLEDSAVYLCASSLDTGVVNTEAFFGQGTRLTVV.

The CDR3 nucleotides read TGTGCTAGTGACCCGGGACAGGGGCAAGAGACCCAGTACTTC. Residues: CASDPGQGQETQYF. This chain connects TRBV12-5 to TRBJ2-5; 10 positions match TRBD1. The CDR3 spans 14 residues. In germline, CDR1 is LGHNT, CDR2 FRNRAP. V dropped 7 bases and J dropped 2; count of bases not matched to a gene: 4.

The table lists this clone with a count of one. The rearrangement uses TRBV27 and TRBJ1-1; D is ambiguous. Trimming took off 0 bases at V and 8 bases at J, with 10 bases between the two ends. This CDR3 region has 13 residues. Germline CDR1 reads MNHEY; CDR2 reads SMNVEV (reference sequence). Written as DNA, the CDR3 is TGTGCCAGCAGTTTATCCCCCAAACAAGAAGCTTTCTTT. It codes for CASSLSPKQEAFF.

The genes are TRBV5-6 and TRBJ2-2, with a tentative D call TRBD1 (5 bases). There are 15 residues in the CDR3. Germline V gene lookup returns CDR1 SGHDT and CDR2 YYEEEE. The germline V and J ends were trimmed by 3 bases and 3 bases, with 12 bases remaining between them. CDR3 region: CASSSPSRDTGELFF. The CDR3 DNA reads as TGTGCCAGCAGCTCCCCAAGCAGGGACACCGGGGAGCTGTTTTTT.

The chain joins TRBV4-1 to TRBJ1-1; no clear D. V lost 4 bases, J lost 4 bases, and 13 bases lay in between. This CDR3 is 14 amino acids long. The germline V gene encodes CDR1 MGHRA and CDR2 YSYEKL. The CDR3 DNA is TGCGCCAGCAGCCTTGAGAATCCAAGCACTGAAGCTTTCTTT. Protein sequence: CASSLENPSTEAFF.

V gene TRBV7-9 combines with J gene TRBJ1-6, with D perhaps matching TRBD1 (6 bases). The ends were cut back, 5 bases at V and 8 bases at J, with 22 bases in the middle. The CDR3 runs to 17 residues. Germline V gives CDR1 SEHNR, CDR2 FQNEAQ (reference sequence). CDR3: CASSDTIWTADYSPLHF. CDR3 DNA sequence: TGTGCCAGCAGCGATACGATATGGACAGCCGATTATTCACCCCTCCACTTT.

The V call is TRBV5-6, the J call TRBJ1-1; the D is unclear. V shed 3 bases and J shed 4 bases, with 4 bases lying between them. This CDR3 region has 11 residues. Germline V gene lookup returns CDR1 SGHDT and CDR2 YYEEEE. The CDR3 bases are TGTGCCAGCAGCTCAGTCACTGAAGCTTTCTTT. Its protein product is CASSSVTEAFF.

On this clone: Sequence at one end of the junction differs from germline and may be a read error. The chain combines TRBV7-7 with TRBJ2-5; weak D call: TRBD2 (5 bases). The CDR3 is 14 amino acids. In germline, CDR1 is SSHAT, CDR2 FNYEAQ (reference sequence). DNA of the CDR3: TGTGCTAGCAGCTCCGGACTGACTCAAGAGACCCAGTACTTC. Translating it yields CASSSGLTQETQYF. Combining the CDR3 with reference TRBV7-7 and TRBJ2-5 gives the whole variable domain GAGVSQSPRYKVTKRGQDVTLRCDPISSHATLYWYQQALGQGPEFLTYFNYEAQPDKSGLPSDRFSAERPEGSISTLTIQRTEQRDSAMYRCASSSGLTQETQYFGPGTRLLVL.

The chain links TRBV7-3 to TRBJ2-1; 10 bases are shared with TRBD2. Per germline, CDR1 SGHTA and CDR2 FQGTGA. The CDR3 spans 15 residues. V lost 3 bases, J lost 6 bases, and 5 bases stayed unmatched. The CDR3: CASSFSGGWGNEQFF. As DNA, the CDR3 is TGTGCCAGCAGCTTTAGCGGGGGGTGGGGCAATGAGCAGTTCTTC.

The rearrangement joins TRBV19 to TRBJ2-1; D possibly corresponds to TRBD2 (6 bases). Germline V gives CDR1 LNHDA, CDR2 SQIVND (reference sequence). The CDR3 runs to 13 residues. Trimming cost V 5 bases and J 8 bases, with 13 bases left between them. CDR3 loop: CASSPIPGDEQFF. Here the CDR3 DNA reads TGTGCCAGTAGTCCAATACCGGGGGATGAGCAGTTCTTC.

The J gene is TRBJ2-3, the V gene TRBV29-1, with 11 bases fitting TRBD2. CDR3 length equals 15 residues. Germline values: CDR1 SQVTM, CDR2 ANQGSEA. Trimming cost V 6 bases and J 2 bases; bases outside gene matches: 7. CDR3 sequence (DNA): TGCAGCGTATATGGGACTAGCGGTTACACAGATACGCAGTATTTT. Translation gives CSVYGTSGYTDTQYF.

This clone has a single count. CDR3 nucleotide sequence: TGTGCCAGCAGCCAACCGGGACAGGGGAACTATGGCTACACCTTC. This codes for CASSQPGQGNYGYTF. The chain joins TRBV4-2 to TRBJ1-2; TRBD1 agrees at 10 bases. Germline CDR1 is LGHNA and CDR2 is YNFKEQ. The CDR3 totals 15 residues. Trimming cost V 2 bases and J 2 bases; bases outside gene matches: 2.

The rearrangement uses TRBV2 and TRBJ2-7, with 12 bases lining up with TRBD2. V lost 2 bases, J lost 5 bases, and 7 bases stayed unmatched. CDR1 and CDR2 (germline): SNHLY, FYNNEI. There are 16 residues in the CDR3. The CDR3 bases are TGTGCCAGCAGTGAAACTAGCGGGAGGAGGGTCCACGAGCAGTACTTC. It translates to CASSETSGRRVHEQYF.

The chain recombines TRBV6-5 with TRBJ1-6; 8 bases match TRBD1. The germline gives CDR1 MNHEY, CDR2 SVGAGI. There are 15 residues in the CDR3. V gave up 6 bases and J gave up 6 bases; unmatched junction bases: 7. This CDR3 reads CASSRNDRGNSPLHF. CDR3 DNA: TGTGCCAGCAGCCGTAACGACAGGGGTAATTCACCCCTCCACTTT.

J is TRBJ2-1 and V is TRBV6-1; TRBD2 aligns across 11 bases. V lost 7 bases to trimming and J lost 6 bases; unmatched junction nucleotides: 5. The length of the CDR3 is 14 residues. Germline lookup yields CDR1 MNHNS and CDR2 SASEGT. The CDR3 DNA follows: TGTGCCAGCACAAAACTAGCGGGGGTCAATGAGCAGTTCTTC. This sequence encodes CASTKLAGVNEQFF.